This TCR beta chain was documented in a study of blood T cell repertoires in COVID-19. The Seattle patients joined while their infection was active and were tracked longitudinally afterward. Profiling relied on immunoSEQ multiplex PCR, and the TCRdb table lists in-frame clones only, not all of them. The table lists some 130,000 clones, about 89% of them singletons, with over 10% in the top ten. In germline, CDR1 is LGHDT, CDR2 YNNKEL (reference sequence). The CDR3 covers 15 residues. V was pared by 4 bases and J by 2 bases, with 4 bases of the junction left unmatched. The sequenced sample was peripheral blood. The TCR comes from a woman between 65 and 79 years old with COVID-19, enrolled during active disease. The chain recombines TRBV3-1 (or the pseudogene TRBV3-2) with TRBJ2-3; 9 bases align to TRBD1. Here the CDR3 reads CASSPRDRATDTQYF. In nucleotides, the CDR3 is TGTGCCAGCAGCCCCCGGGACAGGGCCACAGATACGCAGTATTTT.